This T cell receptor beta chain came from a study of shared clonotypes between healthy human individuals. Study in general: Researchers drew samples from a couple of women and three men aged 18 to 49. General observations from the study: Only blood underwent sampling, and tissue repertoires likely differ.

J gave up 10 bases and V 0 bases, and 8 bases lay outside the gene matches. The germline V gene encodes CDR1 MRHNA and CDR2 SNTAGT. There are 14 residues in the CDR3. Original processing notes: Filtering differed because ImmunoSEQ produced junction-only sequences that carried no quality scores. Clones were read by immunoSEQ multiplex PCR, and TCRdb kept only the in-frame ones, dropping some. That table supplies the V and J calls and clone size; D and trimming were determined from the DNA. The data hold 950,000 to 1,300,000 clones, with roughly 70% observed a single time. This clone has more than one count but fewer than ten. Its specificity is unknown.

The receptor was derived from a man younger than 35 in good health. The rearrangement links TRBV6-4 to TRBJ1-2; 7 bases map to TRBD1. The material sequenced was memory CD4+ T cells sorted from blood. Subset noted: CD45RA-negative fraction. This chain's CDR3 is CASSDSGYRGPYTF. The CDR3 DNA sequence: TGTGCCAGCAGTGACTCGGGATACAGGGGTCCCTACACCTTC.